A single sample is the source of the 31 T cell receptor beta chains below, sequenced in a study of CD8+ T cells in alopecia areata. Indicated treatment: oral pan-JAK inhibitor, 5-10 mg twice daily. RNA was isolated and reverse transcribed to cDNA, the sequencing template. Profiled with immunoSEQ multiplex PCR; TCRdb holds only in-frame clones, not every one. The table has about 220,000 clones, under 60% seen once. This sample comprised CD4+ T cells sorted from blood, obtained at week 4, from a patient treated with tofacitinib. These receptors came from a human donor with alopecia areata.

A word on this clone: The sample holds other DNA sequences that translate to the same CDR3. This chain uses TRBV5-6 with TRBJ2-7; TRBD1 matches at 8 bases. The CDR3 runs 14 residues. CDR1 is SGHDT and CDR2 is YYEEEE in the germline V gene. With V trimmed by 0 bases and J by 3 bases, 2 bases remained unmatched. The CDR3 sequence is CASSLGQGSYEQYF. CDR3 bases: TGTGCCAGCAGCTTGGGACAGGGGAGCTACGAGCAGTACTTC.

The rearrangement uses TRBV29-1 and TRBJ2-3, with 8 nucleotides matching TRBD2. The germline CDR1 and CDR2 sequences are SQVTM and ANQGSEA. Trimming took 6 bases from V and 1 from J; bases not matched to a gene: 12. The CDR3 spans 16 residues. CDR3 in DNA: TGCAGCGTAAATGGGGGTCTAGCGGGCCGCACAGATACGCAGTATTTT. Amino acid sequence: CSVNGGLAGRTDTQYF.

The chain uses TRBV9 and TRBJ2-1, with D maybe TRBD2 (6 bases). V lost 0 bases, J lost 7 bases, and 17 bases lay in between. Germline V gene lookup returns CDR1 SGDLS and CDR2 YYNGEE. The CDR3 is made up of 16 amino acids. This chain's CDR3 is CASSVAQAGGINEQFF. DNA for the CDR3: TGTGCCAGCAGCGTAGCTCAAGCGGGTGGTATAAATGAGCAGTTCTTC.

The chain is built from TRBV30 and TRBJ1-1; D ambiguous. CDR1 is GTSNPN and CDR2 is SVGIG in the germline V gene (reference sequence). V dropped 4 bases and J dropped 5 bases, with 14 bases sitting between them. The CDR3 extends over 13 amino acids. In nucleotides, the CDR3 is TGTGCCTGGACCATGACGGGGTCAACTGAAGCTTTCTTT. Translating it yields CAWTMTGSTEAFF.

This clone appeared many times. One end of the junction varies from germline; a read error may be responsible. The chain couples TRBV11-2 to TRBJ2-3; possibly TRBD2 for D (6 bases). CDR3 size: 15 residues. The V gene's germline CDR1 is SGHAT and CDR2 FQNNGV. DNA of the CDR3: TGTGCCAGCAGCCTAGACACTCGGGGGACAGATACGCAGTATTTT. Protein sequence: CASSLDTRGTDTQYF.

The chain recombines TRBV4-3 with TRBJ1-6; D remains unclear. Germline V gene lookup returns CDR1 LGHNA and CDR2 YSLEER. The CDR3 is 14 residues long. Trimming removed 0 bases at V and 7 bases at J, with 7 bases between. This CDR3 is CASSQEAKNSPLHF. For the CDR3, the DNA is TGCGCCAGCAGCCAAGAGGCGAAGAATTCACCCCTCCACTTT.

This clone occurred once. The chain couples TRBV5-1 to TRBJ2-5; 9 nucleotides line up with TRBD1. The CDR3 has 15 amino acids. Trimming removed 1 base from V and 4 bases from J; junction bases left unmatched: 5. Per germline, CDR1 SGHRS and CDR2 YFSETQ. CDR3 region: CASSLQDRGGETQYF. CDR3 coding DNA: TGCGCCAGCAGCTTGCAGGACAGGGGAGGAGAGACCCAGTACTTC.

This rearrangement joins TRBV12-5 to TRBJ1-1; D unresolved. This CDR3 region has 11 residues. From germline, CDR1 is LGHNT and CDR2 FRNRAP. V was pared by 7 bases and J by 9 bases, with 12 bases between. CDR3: CASVMTTKAFF. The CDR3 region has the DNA TGTGCTAGTGTCATGACCACCAAAGCTTTCTTT.

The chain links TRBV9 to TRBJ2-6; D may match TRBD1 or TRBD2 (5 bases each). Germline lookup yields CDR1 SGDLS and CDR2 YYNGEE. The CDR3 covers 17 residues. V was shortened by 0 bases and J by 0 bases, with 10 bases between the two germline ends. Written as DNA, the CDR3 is TGTGCCAGCAGCGTAGATAGCGACAGCTCTGGGGCCAACGTCCTGACTTTC. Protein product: CASSVDSDSSGANVLTF.

CDR3 DNA sequence: TGTGCCAGCAGCTACGACCCACTAGATACGCAGTATTTT. It is translated as CASSYDPLDTQYF. The V and J genes are TRBV9 and TRBJ2-3, with D unclear. Germline V gene lookup returns CDR1 SGDLS and CDR2 YYNGEE. Trimming cost V 4 bases and J 5 bases, with 11 bases left between them. The CDR3 consists of 13 residues.

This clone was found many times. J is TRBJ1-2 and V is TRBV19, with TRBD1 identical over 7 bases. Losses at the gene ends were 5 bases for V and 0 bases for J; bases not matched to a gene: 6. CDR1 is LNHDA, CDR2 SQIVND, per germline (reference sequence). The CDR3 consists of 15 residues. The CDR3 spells CASSQRQGANYGYTF. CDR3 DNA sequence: TGTGCCAGTAGTCAGCGACAGGGAGCTAACTATGGCTACACCTTC.

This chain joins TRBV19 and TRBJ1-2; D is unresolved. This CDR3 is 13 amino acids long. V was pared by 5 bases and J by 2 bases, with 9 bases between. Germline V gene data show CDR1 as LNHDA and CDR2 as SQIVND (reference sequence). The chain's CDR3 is CASSPDGNYGYTF. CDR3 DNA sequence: TGTGCCAGTAGTCCGGACGGAAACTATGGCTACACCTTC.

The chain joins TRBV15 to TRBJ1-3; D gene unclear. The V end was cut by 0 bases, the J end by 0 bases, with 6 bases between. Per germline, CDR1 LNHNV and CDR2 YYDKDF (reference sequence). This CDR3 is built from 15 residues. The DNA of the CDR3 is TGTGCCACCAGCAGAGATCTGCTCTCTGGAAACACCATATATTTT. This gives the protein CATSRDLLSGNTIYF.

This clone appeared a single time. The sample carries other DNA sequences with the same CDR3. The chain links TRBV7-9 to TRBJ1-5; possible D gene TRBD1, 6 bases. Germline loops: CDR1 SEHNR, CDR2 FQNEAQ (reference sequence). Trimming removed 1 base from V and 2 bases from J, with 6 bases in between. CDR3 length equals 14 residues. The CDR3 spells CASSLGQGNQPQHF. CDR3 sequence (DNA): TGTGCCAGCAGCTTAGGACAGGGCAATCAGCCCCAGCATTTT.

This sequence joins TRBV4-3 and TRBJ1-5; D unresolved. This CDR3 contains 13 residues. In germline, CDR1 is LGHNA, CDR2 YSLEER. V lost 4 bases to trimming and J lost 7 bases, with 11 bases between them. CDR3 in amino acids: CASSPTWHQPQHF. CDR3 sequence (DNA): TGCGCCAGCAGCCCTACGTGGCACCAGCCCCAGCATTTT.

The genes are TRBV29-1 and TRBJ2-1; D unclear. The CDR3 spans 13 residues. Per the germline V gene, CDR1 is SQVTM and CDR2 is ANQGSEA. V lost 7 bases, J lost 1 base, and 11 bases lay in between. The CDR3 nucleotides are TGCAGCGAACAGCGTTCGTCCTACAATGAGCAGTTCTTC. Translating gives CSEQRSSYNEQFF.

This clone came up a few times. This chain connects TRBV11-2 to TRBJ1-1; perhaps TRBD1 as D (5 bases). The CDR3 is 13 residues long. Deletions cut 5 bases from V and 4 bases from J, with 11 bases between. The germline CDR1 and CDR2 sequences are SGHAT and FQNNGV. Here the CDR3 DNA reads TGTGCCAGCAGCCCGACAGTTACCACTGAAGCTTTCTTT. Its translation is CASSPTVTTEAFF.

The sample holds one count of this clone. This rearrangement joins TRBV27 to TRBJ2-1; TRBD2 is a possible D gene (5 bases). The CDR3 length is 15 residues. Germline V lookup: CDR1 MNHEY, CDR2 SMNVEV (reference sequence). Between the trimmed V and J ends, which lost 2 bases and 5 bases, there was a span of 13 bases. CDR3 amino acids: CASSLQRQLNNEQFF. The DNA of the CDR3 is TGTGCCAGCAGTTTACAGCGGCAGTTGAACAATGAGCAGTTCTTC.

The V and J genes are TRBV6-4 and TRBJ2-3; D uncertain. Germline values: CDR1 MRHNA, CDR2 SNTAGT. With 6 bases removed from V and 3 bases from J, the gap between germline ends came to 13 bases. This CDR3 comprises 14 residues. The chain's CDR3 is CASSAGHSTDTQYF. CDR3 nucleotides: TGTGCCAGCAGCGCCGGGCACTCGACAGATACGCAGTATTTT.

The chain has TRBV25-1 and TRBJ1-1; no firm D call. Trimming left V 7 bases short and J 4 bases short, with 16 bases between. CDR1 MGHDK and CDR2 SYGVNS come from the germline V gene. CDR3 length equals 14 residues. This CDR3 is CASISLHGGTEAFF. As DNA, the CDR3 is TGTGCCAGCATATCCCTCCATGGCGGCACTGAAGCTTTCTTT.

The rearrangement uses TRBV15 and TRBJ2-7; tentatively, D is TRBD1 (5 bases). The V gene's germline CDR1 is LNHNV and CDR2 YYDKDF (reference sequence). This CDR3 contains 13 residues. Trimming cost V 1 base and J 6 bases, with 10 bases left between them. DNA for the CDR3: TGTGCCACCAGCAGAGTAGGGGAAGGCGAGCAGTACTTC. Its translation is CATSRVGEGEQYF.

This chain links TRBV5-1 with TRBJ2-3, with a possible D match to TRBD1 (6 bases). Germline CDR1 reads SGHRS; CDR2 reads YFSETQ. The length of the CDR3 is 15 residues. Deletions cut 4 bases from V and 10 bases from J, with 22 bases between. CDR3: CASSLDSESSPAQYF. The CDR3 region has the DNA TGCGCCAGCAGCCTGGACAGCGAATCGTCCCCGGCGCAGTATTTT.

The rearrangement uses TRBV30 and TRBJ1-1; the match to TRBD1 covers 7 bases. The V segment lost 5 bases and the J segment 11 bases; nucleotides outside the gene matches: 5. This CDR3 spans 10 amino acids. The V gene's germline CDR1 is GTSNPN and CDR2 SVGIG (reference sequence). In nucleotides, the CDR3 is TGTGCCTGGCAACAGGGGATCGCTTTCTTT. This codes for CAWQQGIAFF.

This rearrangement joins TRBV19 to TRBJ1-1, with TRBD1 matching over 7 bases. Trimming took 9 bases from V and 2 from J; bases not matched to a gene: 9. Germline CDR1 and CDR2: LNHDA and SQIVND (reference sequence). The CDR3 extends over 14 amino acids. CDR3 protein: CASILTGANTEAFF. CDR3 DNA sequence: TGTGCCAGCATCCTTACAGGGGCAAACACTGAAGCTTTCTTT. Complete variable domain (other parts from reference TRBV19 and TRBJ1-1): DGGITQSPKYLFRKEGQNVTLSCEQNLNHDAMYWYRQDPGQGLRLIYYSQIVNDFQKGDIAEGYSVSREKKESFPLTVTSAQKNPTAFYLCASILTGANTEAFFGQGTRLTVV.

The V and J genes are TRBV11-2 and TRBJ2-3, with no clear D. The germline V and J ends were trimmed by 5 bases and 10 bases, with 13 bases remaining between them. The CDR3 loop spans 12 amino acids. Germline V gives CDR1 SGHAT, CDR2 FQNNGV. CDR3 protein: CASSLLDISQYF. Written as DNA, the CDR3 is TGTGCCAGCAGCCTACTCGATATTTCGCAGTATTTT.

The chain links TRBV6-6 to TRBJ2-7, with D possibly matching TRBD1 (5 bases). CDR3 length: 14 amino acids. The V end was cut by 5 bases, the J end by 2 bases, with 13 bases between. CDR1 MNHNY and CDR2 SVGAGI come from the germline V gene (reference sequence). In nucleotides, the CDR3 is TGTGCCAGCAGTGACAAAAGGGGTGCCTACGAGCAGTACTTC. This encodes CASSDKRGAYEQYF.

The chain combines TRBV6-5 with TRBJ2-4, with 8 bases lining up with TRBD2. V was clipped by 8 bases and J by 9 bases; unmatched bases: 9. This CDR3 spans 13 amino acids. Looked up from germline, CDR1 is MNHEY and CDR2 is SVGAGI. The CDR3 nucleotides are TGTGCCAGCCTCTCCCCGGGGGGGGGCATTCAGTACTTC. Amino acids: CASLSPGGGIQYF.

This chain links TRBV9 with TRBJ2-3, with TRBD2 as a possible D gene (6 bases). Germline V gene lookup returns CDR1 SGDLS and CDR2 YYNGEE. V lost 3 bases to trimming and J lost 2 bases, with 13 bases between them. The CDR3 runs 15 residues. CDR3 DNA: TGTGCCAGCAGCGGGGGAGCGGGCCTCACAGATACGCAGTATTTT. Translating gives CASSGGAGLTDTQYF.

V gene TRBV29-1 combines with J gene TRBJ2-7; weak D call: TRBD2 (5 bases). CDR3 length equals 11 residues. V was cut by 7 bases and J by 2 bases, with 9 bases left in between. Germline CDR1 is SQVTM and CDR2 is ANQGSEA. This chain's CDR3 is CSARGPYEQYF. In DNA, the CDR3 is TGCAGCGCCCGCGGGCCCTACGAGCAGTACTTC.

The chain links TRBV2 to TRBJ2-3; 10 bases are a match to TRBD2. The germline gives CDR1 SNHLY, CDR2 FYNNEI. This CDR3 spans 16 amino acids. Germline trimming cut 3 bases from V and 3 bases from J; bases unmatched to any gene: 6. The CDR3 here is CASSDSGLARTDTQYF. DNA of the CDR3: TGTGCCAGCAGTGACTCGGGACTAGCGAGAACAGATACGCAGTATTTT. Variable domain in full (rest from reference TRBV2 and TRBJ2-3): EPEVTQTPSHQVTQMGQEVILRCVPISNHLYFYWYRQILGQKVEFLVSFYNNEISEKSEIFDDQFSVERPDGSNFTLKIRSTKLEDSAMYFCASSDSGLARTDTQYFGPGTRLTVL.

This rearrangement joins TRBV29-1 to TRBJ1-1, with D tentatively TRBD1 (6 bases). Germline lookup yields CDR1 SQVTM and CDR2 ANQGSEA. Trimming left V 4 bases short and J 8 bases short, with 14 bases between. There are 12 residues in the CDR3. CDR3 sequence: CSVGTGIGEAFF. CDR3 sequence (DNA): TGCAGCGTTGGAACAGGGATAGGCGAAGCTTTCTTT.